A single sample is the source of the 24 T cell receptor beta chains below, sequenced in a study of long-term antiretroviral therapy in people with HIV. Sequencing used immunoSEQ v3.0 at survey level. TCRdb keeps only in-frame clones here, not all; method: immunoSEQ multiplex PCR. The repertoire holds 30,000 to 40,000 clones, approximately 74% seen once, with around 3.5% in the top ten. The sample here was unsorted PBMCs, taken 3 years after starting antiretroviral therapy. The receptors shown here come from a man aged 50-60 years with HIV.

The chain links TRBV4-1 to TRBJ2-4; 7 bases match TRBD1. The germline V gene has CDR1 MGHRA and CDR2 YSYEKL. There are 16 residues in the CDR3. J gave up 4 bases and V 3 bases, and 9 bases lay outside the gene matches. CDR3 nucleotides: TGCGCCAGCAGCCAGTTGGCACAGGGGTCAAAAAACATTCAGTACTTC. Its translation: CASSQLAQGSKNIQYF.

J is TRBJ2-5 and V is TRBV15; TRBD2 agrees at 12 bases. The germline CDR1 and CDR2 sequences are LNHNV and YYDKDF (reference sequence). The V segment lost 2 bases and the J segment 3 bases; nucleotides outside the gene matches: 4. CDR3 length: 16 residues. The CDR3 sequence is CATSRSTSGGEETQYF. The CDR3 coding sequence is TGTGCCACCAGCAGATCGACTAGCGGGGGAGAAGAGACCCAGTACTTC.

The rearrangement joins TRBV7-2 to TRBJ1-5, with 7 positions matching TRBD1. The J segment lost 6 bases and the V segment lost 5 bases, leaving 10 bases of the junction unmatched. The germline CDR1 and CDR2 sequences are SGHTA and FQGNSA. CDR3 length equals 15 residues. CDR3 loop: CASSLDREKGQPQHF. In nucleotides, the CDR3 is TGTGCCAGCAGCCTCGACAGGGAAAAAGGTCAGCCCCAGCATTTT.

This clone was detected a few times. The CDR3 bases are TGTGCCAGCAGCCCCCGCCGGGTCCGGGAAACTGAAGCTTTCTTT. Protein product: CASSPRRVRETEAFF. The chain recombines TRBV7-2 with TRBJ1-1, with no clear D. This CDR3 is 15 amino acids long. Germline V gene data show CDR1 as SGHTA and CDR2 as FQGNSA. The germline V and J ends were trimmed by 5 bases and 5 bases, with 18 bases remaining between them. The full variable domain, rest sourced from reference TRBV7-2 and TRBJ1-1, is GAGVSQSPSNKVTEKGKDVELRCDPISGHTALYWYRQSLGQGLEFLIYFQGNSAPDKSGLPSDRFSAERTGGSVSTLTIQRTQQEDSAVYLCASSPRRVRETEAFFGQGTRLTVV.

V gene TRBV7-9 combines with J gene TRBJ2-1; D is uncertain. V lost 3 bases and J 6 bases, leaving 9 bases between the germline ends. The CDR3 spans 13 residues. Germline values: CDR1 SEHNR, CDR2 FQNEAQ (reference sequence). The CDR3 loop is CASSFANGNEQFF. The CDR3 DNA is TGTGCCAGCAGCTTCGCGAATGGCAATGAGCAGTTCTTC.

This clone occurred once. The chain employs TRBV5-4 and TRBJ2-5; 9 bases line up with TRBD2. V was pared by 5 bases and J by 3 bases, with 5 bases of the junction left unmatched. This CDR3 is built from 14 residues. CDR1 and CDR2 (germline): SGHNT, YYREEE (reference sequence). The CDR3 coding sequence is TGTGCCAGCAGGGGGCAGCGGGGGGAAGAGACCCAGTACTTC. It yields the protein CASRGQRGEETQYF.

The chain links TRBV28 to TRBJ2-2; D perhaps matches TRBD1 (5 bases). Trimming cost V 2 bases and J 5 bases, with 15 bases left between them. The CDR3 loop spans 16 amino acids. The germline gives CDR1 MDHEN, CDR2 SYDVKM. The CDR3 loop is CASSLPLNKGTGELFF. DNA of the CDR3: TGTGCCAGCAGTTTACCGCTCAATAAGGGGACCGGGGAGCTGTTTTTT.

The rearrangement links TRBV6-6 to TRBJ2-1; 7 nucleotides align to TRBD1. Germline V gene data show CDR1 as MNHNY and CDR2 as SVGAGI (reference sequence). Trimming cost V 2 bases and J 2 bases; bases outside gene matches: 0. The length of the CDR3 is 14 residues. This CDR3 is CASSYGTAYNEQFF. The DNA for the CDR3 is TGTGCCAGCAGTTACGGGACAGCCTACAATGAGCAGTTCTTC.

V usage is TRBV7-2 and J usage is TRBJ1-3, with D possibly TRBD1 on 5 matching bases. Trimming stripped 5 bases from V and 9 bases from J, with 17 bases between. The CDR3 sequence is 14 residues long. The germline CDR1 and CDR2 sequences are SGHTA and FQGNSA. The CDR3 DNA reads as TGTGCCAGCAGCCCGGGACGGTCATGGCGCACCATATATTTT. Translating it yields CASSPGRSWRTIYF.

This chain connects TRBV7-2 to TRBJ2-7, with unresolved D. Trimming left V 5 bases short and J 2 bases short, with 10 bases between. Germline CDR1 SGHTA, CDR2 FQGNSA. The CDR3 has 13 amino acids. The CDR3 sequence is CASSLEGAYEQYF. In DNA, the CDR3 is TGTGCCAGCAGCCTTGAAGGCGCCTACGAGCAGTACTTC. Full variable domain (missing parts from reference TRBV7-2 and TRBJ2-7): GAGVSQSPSNKVTEKGKDVELRCDPISGHTALYWYRQSLGQGLEFLIYFQGNSAPDKSGLPSDRFSAERTGGSVSTLTIQRTQQEDSAVYLCASSLEGAYEQYFGPGTRLTVT.

The chain combines TRBV4-3 with TRBJ2-1; D unclear. The CDR3 length is 15 residues. V lost 0 bases and J lost 8, with 14 bases in between. Germline values: CDR1 LGHNA, CDR2 YSLEER. The CDR3 DNA follows: TGCGCCAGCAGCCAAGACCAGGTGGTAACGGATGAGCAGTTCTTC. Its translation is CASSQDQVVTDEQFF.

This clone was counted a few times. The chain joins TRBV5-4 to TRBJ1-6; 7 bases map to TRBD1. This CDR3 is built from 14 residues. CDR1 is SGHNT and CDR2 is YYREEE in the germline V gene (reference sequence). The junction had 8 bases not matched to a gene; V was cut back by 4 bases and J by 10 bases. The CDR3 nucleotides are TGTGCCAGCAGCCCAGGGGGAGTAGGGTCACCCCTCCACTTT. This encodes CASSPGGVGSPLHF.

This chain links TRBV15 with TRBJ2-7; 11 bases match TRBD2. The CDR3 is 14 amino acids. The trim removed 5 bases at V and 4 bases at J, leaving 4 bases unmatched. Germline V CDR1 and CDR2: LNHNV, YYDKDF (reference sequence). The DNA of the CDR3 is TGTGCCACCAGCGATGGGACTAGCGGTTACGAGCAGTACTTC. This codes for CATSDGTSGYEQYF.

The chain links TRBV6-6 to TRBJ2-3; maybe TRBD2 (6 bases). The CDR3 contains 11 residues. Per germline, CDR1 MNHNY and CDR2 SVGAGI (reference sequence). V was clipped by 7 bases and J by 12 bases, with 14 bases between them. The CDR3 spells CASTVRGSQYF. The CDR3 DNA follows: TGTGCCAGCACCGTACGGGGGAGCCAGTATTTT.

The chain has TRBV6-6 and TRBJ2-3; D not resolved. This CDR3 spans 11 amino acids. Germline CDR1 MNHNY, CDR2 SVGAGI (reference sequence). V gave up 8 bases and J gave up 2 bases, with 5 bases separating them. This CDR3 is CASLLTDTQYF. CDR3 DNA: TGTGCCAGCCTCCTCACAGATACGCAGTATTTT.

Note on this clone: This specimen includes other DNA sequences encoding the same CDR3. The chain has TRBV5-1 and TRBJ2-7; the match to TRBD1 covers 9 bases. CDR1 is SGHRS, CDR2 YFSETQ, per germline. This CDR3 region has 14 residues. Trimming cost V 4 bases and J 3 bases; bases outside gene matches: 5. The CDR3 loop is CASSPGQGIYEQYF. The CDR3 nucleotides are TGCGCCAGCAGCCCGGGACAGGGCATCTACGAGCAGTACTTC.

This sequence joins TRBV27 and TRBJ2-3; D might be TRBD2 (5 bases). CDR1 MNHEY and CDR2 SMNVEV come from the germline V gene (reference sequence). This CDR3 has 15 amino acids. Trimming removed 5 bases from V and 1 base from J, with 13 bases in between. This CDR3 reads CASSPGVHRTDTQYF. CDR3 nucleotides: TGTGCCAGCAGTCCCGGGGTTCATCGCACAGATACGCAGTATTTT.

The chain has TRBV5-5 and TRBJ1-5; the D gene is possibly TRBD1 (6 bases). Germline CDR1 and CDR2: SGHKS and YYEKEE (reference sequence). CDR3 length: 14 residues. Trimming shortened V by 3 bases and J by 2 bases, and 9 bases separated the two germline ends. DNA for the CDR3: TGTGCCAGCAGCTCATCAGGGGGCAATCAGCCCCAGCATTTT. Translated: CASSSSGGNQPQHF.

CDR3 loop: CASSEVVRGHYNEQFF. The CDR3 DNA reads as TGTGCCAGCAGTGAAGTGGTCAGGGGACACTACAATGAGCAGTTCTTC. The V gene is TRBV6-1, the J gene TRBJ2-1; TRBD1 might be the D (6 bases). This CDR3 is 16 amino acids long. V lost 1 base and J 3 bases, leaving 13 bases between the germline ends. The germline CDR1 and CDR2 sequences are MNHNS and SASEGT.

Note on this clone: The sample contains more than one DNA sequence encoding this CDR3. The V gene is TRBV12-5, the J gene TRBJ2-1; D is undetermined. This CDR3 spans 15 amino acids. The V gene's germline CDR1 is LGHNT and CDR2 FRNRAP. The V end was cut by 1 base, the J end by 4 bases, with 11 bases between. In DNA form, the CDR3 reads TGTGCTAGTGGTTTGGAGGGTGACCCTTACAATGAGCAGTTCTTC. It codes for CASGLEGDPYNEQFF.

This clone has only a few counts. The CDR3 DNA sequence: TGTGCCAGCAGCGTAGGGTTCAGGGATGAAGCTTTCTTT. It encodes CASSVGFRDEAFF. This sequence joins TRBV9 and TRBJ1-1, with TRBD1 as a possible D gene (5 bases). CDR1 is SGDLS, CDR2 YYNGEE, per germline. Deletions cut 0 bases from V and 7 bases from J, with 10 bases between. The CDR3 is 13 residues long.

V usage is TRBV30 and J usage is TRBJ2-7; TRBD2 is a possible D gene (6 bases). Deletions cut 4 bases from V and 3 bases from J, with 16 bases between. The CDR3 runs to 14 residues. Germline CDR1 is GTSNPN and CDR2 is SVGIG (reference sequence). The CDR3 reads CAWKALRAGYEQYF. DNA for the CDR3: TGTGCCTGGAAAGCACTACGAGCGGGCTACGAGCAGTACTTC.

The chain uses TRBV6-5 and TRBJ2-1; 9 bases agree with TRBD2. Looked up from germline, CDR1 is MNHEY and CDR2 is SVGAGI. The V gene end was trimmed by 2 bases and the J gene end by 7 bases; junction bases not matched to a gene: 9. The CDR3 length is 16 residues. CDR3 DNA: TGTGCCAGCAGTTACGCCTGGGTAGCGGGAGTGAATGAGCAGTTCTTC. Translating gives CASSYAWVAGVNEQFF.

The CDR3 bases are TGCAGCGTTGTAGAGATGAAAAAACTGTTTTTT. This gives the protein CSVVEMKKLFF. This sequence joins TRBV29-1 and TRBJ1-4; no clear D gene. The CDR3 has 11 residues. CDR1 is SQVTM, CDR2 ANQGSEA, per germline. The V end was cut by 4 bases, the J end by 9 bases, with 9 bases between.